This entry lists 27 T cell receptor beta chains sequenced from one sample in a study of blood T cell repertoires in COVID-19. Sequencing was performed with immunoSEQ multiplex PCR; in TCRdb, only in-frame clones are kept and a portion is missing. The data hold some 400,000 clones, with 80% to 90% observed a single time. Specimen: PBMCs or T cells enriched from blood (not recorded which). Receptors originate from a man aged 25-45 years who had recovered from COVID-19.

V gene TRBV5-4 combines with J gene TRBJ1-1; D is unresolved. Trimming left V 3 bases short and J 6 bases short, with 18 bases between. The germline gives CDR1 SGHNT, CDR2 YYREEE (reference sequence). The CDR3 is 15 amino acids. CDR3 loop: CASSSQMGGSPEAFF. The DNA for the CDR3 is TGTGCCAGCAGCTCCCAAATGGGAGGGAGTCCTGAAGCTTTCTTT.

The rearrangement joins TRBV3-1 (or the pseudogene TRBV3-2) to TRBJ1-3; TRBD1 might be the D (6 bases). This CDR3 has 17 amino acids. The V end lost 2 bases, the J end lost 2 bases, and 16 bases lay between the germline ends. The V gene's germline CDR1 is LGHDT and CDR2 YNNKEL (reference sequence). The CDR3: CASSQHDRTFTGNTIYF. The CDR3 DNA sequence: TGTGCCAGCAGCCAACACGACAGGACCTTTACTGGAAACACCATATATTTT.

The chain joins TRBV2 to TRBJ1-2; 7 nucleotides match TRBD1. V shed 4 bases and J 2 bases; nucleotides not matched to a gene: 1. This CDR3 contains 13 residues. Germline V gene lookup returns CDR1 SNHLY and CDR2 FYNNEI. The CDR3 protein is CASSADRNYGYTF. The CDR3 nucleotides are TGTGCCAGCAGTGCGGACAGGAACTATGGCTACACCTTC.

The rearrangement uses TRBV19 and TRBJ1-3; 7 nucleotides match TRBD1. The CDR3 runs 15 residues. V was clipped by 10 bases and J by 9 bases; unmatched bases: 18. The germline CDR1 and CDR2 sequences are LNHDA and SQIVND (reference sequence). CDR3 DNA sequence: TGTGCCACCCCTCCCTCCCGGGACAGAGTTGGCACCATATATTTT. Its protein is CATPPSRDRVGTIYF.

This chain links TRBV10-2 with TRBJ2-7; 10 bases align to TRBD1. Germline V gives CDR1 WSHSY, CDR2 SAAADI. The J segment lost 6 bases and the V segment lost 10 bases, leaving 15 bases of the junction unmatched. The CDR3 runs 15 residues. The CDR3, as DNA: TGCGCCACCTCGACACGGGGACAGGGGTATCTCGAGCAGTACTTC. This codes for CATSTRGQGYLEQYF.

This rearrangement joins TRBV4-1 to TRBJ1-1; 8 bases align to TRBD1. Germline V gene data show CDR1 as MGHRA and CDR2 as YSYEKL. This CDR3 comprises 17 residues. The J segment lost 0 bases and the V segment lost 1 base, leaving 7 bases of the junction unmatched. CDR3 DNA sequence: TGCGCCAGCAGCCAAGGACCAGGGGGCGGAATGAACACTGAAGCTTTCTTT. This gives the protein CASSQGPGGGMNTEAFF.

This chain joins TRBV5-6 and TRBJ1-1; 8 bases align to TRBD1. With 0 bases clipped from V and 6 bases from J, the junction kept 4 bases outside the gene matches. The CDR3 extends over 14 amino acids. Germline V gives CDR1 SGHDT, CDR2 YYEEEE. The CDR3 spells CASSLGQGSAEAFF. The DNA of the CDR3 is TGTGCCAGCAGCTTGGGACAGGGGAGCGCTGAAGCTTTCTTT.

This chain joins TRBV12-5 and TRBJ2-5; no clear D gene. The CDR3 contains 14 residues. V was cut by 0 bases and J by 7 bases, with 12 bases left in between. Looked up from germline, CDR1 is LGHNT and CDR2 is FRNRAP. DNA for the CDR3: TGTGCTAGTGGTTTGGTAAGGAGTACCGGGACCCAGTACTTC. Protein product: CASGLVRSTGTQYF. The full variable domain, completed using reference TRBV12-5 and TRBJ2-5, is DARVTQTPRHKVTEMGQEVTMRCQPILGHNTVFWYRQTMMQGLELLAYFRNRAPLDDSGMPKDRFSAEMPDATLATLKIQPSEPRDSAVYFCASGLVRSTGTQYFGPGTRLLVL.

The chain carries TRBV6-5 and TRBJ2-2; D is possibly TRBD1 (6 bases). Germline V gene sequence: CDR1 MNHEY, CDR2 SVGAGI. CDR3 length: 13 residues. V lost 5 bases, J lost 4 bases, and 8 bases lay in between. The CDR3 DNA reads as TGTGCCAGCAGTCCAGGGGTCACCGGGGAGCTGTTTTTT. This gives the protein CASSPGVTGELFF.

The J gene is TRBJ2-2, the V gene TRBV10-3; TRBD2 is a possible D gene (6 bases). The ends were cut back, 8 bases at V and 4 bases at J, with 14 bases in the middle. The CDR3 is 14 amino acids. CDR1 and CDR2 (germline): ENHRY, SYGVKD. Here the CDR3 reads CAIRGGAATGELFF. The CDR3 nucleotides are TGTGCCATCCGAGGAGGGGCGGCCACCGGGGAGCTGTTTTTT.

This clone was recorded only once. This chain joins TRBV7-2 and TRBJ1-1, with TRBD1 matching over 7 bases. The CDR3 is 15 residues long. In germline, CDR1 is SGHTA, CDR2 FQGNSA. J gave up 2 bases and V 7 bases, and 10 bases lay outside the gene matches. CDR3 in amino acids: CASTIATGHNTEAFF. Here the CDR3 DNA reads TGTGCCAGCACCATAGCGACAGGGCATAACACTGAAGCTTTCTTT.

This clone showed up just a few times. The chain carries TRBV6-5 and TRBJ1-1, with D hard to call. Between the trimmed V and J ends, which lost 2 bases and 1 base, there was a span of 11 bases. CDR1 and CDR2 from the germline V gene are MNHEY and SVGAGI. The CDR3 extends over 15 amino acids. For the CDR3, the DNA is TGTGCCAGCAGTTACGGTGAGGGATGGAACACTGAAGCTTTCTTT. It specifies CASSYGEGWNTEAFF.

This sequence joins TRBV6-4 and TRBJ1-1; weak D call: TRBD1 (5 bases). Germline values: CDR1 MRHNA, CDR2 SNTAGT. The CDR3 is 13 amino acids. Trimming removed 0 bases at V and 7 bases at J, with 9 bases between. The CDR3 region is CASSDSGDGEAFF. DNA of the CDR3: TGTGCCAGCAGTGACTCAGGGGATGGTGAAGCTTTCTTT.

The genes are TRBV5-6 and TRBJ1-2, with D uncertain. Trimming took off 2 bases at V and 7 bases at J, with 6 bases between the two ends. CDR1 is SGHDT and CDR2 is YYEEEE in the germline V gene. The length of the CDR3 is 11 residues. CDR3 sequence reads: CASSLMSGYTF. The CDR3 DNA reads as TGTGCCAGCAGCTTAATGAGTGGCTACACCTTC. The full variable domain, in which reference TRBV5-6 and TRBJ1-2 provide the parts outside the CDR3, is DAGVTQSPTHLIKTRGQQVTLRCSPKSGHDTVSWYQQALGQGPQFIFQYYEEEERQRGNFPDRFSGHQFPNYSSELNVNALLLGDSALYLCASSLMSGYTFGSGTRLTVV.

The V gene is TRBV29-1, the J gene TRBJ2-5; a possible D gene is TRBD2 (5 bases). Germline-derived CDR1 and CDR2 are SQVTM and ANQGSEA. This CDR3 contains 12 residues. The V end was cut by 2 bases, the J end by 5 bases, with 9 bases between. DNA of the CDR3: TGCAGCGTTGAACCGACGGGGGAGACCCAGTACTTC. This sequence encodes CSVEPTGETQYF.

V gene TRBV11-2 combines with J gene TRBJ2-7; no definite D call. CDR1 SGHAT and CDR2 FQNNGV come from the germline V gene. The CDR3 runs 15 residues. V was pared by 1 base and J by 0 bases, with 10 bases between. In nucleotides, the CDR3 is TGTGCCAGCAGCTTAGGCGGCTTCAACTCCTACGAGCAGTACTTC. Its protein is CASSLGGFNSYEQYF.

The CDR3 DNA sequence: TGTGCCAGCACAGGGAACACCGGGGAGCTGTTTTTT. Its protein product is CASTGNTGELFF. The rearrangement links TRBV6-5 to TRBJ2-2; D is uncertain. The V gene's germline CDR1 is MNHEY and CDR2 SVGAGI. Trimming left V 7 bases short and J 1 base short, with 4 bases between. The CDR3 runs to 12 residues.

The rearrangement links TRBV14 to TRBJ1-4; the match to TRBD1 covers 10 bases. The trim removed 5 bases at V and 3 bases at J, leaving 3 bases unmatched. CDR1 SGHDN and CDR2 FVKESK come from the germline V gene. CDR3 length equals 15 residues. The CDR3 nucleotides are TGTGCCAGCAGCAAGACAGGGGGCTCTAATGAAAAACTGTTTTTT. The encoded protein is CASSKTGGSNEKLFF.

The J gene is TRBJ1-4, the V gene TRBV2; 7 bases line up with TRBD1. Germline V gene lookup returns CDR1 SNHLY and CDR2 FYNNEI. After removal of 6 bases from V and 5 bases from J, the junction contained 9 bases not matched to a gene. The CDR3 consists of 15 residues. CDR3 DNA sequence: TGTGCCAGCAGCCCAGGGGGACTTCGAAATGAAAAACTGTTTTTT. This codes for CASSPGGLRNEKLFF.

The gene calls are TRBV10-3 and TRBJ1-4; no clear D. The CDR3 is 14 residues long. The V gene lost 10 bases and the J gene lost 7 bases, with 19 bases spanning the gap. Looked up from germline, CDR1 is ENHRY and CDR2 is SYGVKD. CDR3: CATGLGERLEKLFF. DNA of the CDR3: TGTGCCACCGGGCTTGGGGAGAGGCTTGAAAAACTGTTTTTT.

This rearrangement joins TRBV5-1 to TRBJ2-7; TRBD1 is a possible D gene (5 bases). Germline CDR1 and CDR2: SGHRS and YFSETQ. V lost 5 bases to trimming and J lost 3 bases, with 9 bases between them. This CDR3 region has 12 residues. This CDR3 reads CASSFDSYEQYF. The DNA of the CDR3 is TGCGCCAGCAGTTTTGACAGCTACGAGCAGTACTTC.

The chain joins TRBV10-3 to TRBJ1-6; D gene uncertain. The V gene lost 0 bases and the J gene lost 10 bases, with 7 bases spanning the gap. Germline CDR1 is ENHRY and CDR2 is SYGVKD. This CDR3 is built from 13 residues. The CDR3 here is CAISESARSPLHF. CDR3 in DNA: TGTGCCATCAGTGAGTCAGCTCGATCACCCCTCCACTTT.

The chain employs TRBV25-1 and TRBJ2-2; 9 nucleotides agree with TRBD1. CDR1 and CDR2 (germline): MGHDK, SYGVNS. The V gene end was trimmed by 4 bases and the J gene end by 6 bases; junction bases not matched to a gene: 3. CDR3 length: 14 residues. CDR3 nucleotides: TGTGCCAGCAGTGGTACAGGGGGCTCCGGGGAGCTGTTTTTT. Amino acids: CASSGTGGSGELFF.

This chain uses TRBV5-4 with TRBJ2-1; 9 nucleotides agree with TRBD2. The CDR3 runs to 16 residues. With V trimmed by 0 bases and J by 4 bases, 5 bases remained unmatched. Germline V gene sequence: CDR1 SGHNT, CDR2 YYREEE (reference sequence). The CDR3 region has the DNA TGTGCCAGCAGCTTGGGGCGGGGGGGCCGTTACAATGAGCAGTTCTTC. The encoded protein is CASSLGRGGRYNEQFF.

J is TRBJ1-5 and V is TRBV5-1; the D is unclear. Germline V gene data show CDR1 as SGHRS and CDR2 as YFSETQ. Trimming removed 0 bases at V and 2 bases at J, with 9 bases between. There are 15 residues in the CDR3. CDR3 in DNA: TGCGCCAGCAGCTTGGACCTCGGGGGCAATCAGCCCCAGCATTTT. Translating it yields CASSLDLGGNQPQHF. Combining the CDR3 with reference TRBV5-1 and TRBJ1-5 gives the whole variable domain KAGVTQTPRYLIKTRGQQVTLSCSPISGHRSVSWYQQTPGQGLQFLFEYFSETQRNKGNFPGRFSGRQFSNSRSEMNVSTLELGDSALYLCASSLDLGGNQPQHFGDGTRLSIL.

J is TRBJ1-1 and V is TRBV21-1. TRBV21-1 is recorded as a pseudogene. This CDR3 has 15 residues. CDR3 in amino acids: CASSKGDGRDTEAFF. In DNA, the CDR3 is TGTGCCAGCAGCAAAGGTGATGGGAGAGACACTGAAGCTTTCTTT.

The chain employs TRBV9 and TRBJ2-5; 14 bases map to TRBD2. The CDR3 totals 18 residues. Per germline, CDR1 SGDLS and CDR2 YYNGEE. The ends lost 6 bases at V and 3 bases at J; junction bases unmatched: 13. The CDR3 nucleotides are TGTGCCAGCACCTACTCTCCGAGGGGACTAGCGGGGGAAGAGACCCAGTACTTC. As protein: CASTYSPRGLAGEETQYF.